This T cell receptor (beta chain) derives from a study of tumor-infiltrating lymphocytes in oesophageal squamous cell carcinoma. Trimming left V 5 bases short and J 5 bases short, with 13 bases between. The CDR3 is 14 residues long. In germline, CDR1 is SGHTA, CDR2 FQGNSA. This clonotype has more than one count but fewer than ten. TCRdb re-called the PCR reads with MiXCR, one entry per CDR3 protein. The sample shows around 13,000 distinct CDR3 sequences, around 50% of them seen only once. V usage is TRBV7-2 and J usage is TRBJ2-1; TRBD2 is a possible D gene (6 bases). The sequence came from a female donor with esophageal squamous cell carcinoma. Sequenced sample: esophageal tumor tissue. In nucleotides, the CDR3 is TGTGCCAGCAGCCCCCCGACTAGGAACAATGAGCAGTTCTTC. Residues: CASSPPTRNNEQFF.